A single sample is the source of the 9 T cell receptor beta chains below, sequenced in a study of blood T cells in healthy people across ages. With a J-beta primer mix and a sample-barcoded 5' primer, a second PCR ran about 6 to 11 cycles. TCRdb used MiXCR to reprocess the 5' RACE reads, holding one entry per CDR3 protein. Found here are around 900,000 distinct CDR3 sequences, about 28% of them singletons; the top ten hold about 18%. Sequencing was performed on blood. These receptors all stem from a woman older than 75 in good health.

The gene calls are TRBV3-1 and TRBJ1-1, with a tentative D call TRBD1 (5 bases). CDR3 length: 16 amino acids. Germline loops: CDR1 LGHDT, CDR2 YNNKEL (reference sequence). The V gene lost 0 bases and the J gene lost 1 base, with 12 bases spanning the gap. CDR3 loop: CASSQDPSQGNTEAFF. The CDR3 coding sequence is TGTGCCAGCAGCCAAGATCCGAGCCAGGGGAACACTGAAGCTTTCTTT. Looking up the rest from reference TRBV3-1 and TRBJ1-1 gives the full variable domain: DTAVSQTPKYLVTQMGNDKSIKCEQNLGHDTMYWYKQDSKKFLKIMFSYNNKELIINETVPNRFSPKSPDKAHLNLHINSLELGDSAVYFCASSQDPSQGNTEAFFGQGTRLTVV.

In this sample, this clonotype turned up once. V and J are TRBV18 and TRBJ2-7, with D possibly called TRBD1 or TRBD2 (5 bases each). Germline V gene sequence: CDR1 KGHSH, CDR2 LQKENI. This CDR3 has 15 residues. Trimming removed 2 bases at V and 2 bases at J, with 13 bases between. This CDR3 reads CASSPISGRAYEQYF. CDR3 DNA sequence: TGTGCCAGCTCACCAATTTCGGGACGAGCCTACGAGCAGTACTTC.

This clonotype was seen only once. A much larger clonotype is one base distant, so this may be a read error. V gene TRBV12-3 or TRBV12-4 combines with J gene TRBJ2-5; 9 bases line up with TRBD2. V shed 6 bases and J 11 bases; nucleotides not matched to a gene: 10. The CDR3 extends over 13 amino acids. The CDR3 region has the DNA TGTGCCAGCAGGCTGAGCGGGGGGAATGAGCAGTACTTC. Translating it yields CASRLSGGNEQYF.

The chain joins TRBV20-1 to TRBJ1-1; TRBD1 matches at 12 bases. Losses at the gene ends were 4 bases for V and 0 bases for J; bases not matched to a gene: 9. The CDR3 totals 17 residues. Germline-derived CDR1 and CDR2 are DFQATT and SNEGSKA (reference sequence). This chain's CDR3 is CSAIKRGQGAMNTEAFF. In nucleotides, the CDR3 is TGCAGTGCTATTAAGAGGGGACAGGGGGCTATGAACACTGAAGCTTTCTTT.

This clonotype was counted many times. V usage is TRBV15 and J usage is TRBJ2-5; no firm D call. The ends were cut back, 0 bases at V and 1 base at J, with 9 bases in the middle. Germline CDR1 is LNHNV and CDR2 is YYDKDF (reference sequence). The CDR3 sequence is 15 residues long. This CDR3 reads CATSRDQHSQETQYF. The CDR3 DNA is TGTGCCACCAGCAGAGATCAGCACAGCCAAGAGACCCAGTACTTC.

This sequence joins TRBV6-5 and TRBJ1-1, with a tentative D call TRBD1 (5 bases). The CDR3 consists of 15 residues. The V end was cut by 6 bases, the J end by 0 bases, with 14 bases between. CDR1 is MNHEY and CDR2 is SVGAGI in the germline V gene. CDR3 amino acids: CASSYVRTLNTEAFF. CDR3 DNA: TGTGCCAGCAGCTATGTCCGGACACTGAACACTGAAGCTTTCTTT.

This clonotype was detected many times. V is TRBV6-5 and J is TRBJ2-5; perhaps TRBD2 as D (6 bases). V gave up 6 bases and J gave up 2 bases, with 13 bases separating them. The CDR3 length is 14 residues. Germline lookup yields CDR1 MNHEY and CDR2 SVGAGI. CDR3 DNA: TGTGCCAGCAGATCAGGCGGGAAGCAAGAGACCCAGTACTTC. It specifies CASRSGGKQETQYF.

This clonotype has at least ten counts. The chain employs TRBV18 and TRBJ2-5; TRBD1 aligns across 8 bases. The CDR3 spans 13 residues. V was pared by 3 bases and J by 7 bases, with 4 bases of the junction left unmatched. The V gene's germline CDR1 is KGHSH and CDR2 LQKENI. The CDR3 DNA follows: TGTGCCAGCTCACCGGGGACAGGTGGGACCCAGTACTTC. Its translation is CASSPGTGGTQYF.

This clonotype was observed a handful of times. This chain connects TRBV6-5 to TRBJ1-1, with 7 bases aligning to TRBD1. The length of the CDR3 is 14 residues. The germline V gene encodes CDR1 MNHEY and CDR2 SVGAGI. Germline trimming cut 5 bases from V and 4 bases from J; bases unmatched to any gene: 7. For the CDR3, the DNA is TGTGCCAGCAGTCGACAGGGAACTCGCACTGAAGCTTTCTTT. Its translation: CASSRQGTRTEAFF.